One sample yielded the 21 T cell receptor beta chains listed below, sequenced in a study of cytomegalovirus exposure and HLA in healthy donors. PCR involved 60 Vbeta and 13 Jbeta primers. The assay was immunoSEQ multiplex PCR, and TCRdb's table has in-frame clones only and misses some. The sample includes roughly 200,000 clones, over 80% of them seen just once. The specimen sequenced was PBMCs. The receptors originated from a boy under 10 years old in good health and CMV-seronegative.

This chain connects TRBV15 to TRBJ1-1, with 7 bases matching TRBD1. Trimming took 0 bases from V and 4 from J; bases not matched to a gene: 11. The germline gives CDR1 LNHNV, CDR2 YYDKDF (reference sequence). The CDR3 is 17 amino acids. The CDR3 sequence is CATSRDEPGQWSTEAFF. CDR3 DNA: TGTGCCACCAGCAGAGACGAGCCGGGACAGTGGAGCACTGAAGCTTTCTTT.

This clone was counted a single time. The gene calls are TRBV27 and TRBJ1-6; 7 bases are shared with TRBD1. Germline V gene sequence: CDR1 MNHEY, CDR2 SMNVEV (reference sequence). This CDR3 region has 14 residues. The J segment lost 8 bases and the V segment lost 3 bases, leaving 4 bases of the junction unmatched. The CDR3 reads CASSFTGVDSPLHF. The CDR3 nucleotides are TGTGCCAGCAGTTTCACAGGGGTAGATTCACCCCTCCACTTT.

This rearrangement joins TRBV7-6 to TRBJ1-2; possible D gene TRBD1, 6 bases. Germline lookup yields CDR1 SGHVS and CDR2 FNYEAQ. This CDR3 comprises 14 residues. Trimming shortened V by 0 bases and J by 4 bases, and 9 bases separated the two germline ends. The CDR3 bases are TGTGCCAGCAGCTTAGCCGGACAGAGCTATGGCTACACCTTC. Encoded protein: CASSLAGQSYGYTF.

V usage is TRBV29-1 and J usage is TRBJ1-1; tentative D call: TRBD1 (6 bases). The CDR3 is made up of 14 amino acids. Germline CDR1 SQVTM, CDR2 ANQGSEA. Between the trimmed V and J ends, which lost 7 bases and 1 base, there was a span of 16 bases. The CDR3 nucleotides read TGCAGCGCTGCGGTTACAGGGCCGAACACTGAAGCTTTCTTT. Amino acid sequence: CSAAVTGPNTEAFF.

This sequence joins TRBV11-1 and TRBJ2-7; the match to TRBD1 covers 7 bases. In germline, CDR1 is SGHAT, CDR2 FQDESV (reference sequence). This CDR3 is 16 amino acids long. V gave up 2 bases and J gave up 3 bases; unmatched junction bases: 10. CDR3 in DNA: TGTGCCAGCAGCTTAAGTCAAAGCCGGGACAGCTACGAGCAGTACTTC. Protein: CASSLSQSRDSYEQYF.

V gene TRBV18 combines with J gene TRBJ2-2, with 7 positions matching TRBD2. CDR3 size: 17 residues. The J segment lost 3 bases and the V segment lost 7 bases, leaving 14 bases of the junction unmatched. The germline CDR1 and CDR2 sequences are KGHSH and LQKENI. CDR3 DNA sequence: TGTGCCAGCTGCGAACTACTGGGAGGGTCTTACACCGGGGAGCTGTTTTTT. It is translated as CASCELLGGSYTGELFF.

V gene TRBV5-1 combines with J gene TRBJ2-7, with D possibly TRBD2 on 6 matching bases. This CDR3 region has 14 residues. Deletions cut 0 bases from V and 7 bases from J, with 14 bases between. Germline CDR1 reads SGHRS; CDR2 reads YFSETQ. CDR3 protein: CASSLGPGGMEQYF. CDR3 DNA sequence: TGCGCCAGCAGCTTGGGCCCTGGGGGGATGGAGCAGTACTTC.

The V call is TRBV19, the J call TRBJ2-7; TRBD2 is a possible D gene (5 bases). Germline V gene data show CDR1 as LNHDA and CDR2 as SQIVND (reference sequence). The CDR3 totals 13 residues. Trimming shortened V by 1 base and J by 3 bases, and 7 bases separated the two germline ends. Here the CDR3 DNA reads TGTGCCAGTAGTATAGGTGGAGGCTACGAGCAGTACTTC. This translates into CASSIGGGYEQYF. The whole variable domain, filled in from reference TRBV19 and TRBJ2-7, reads DGGITQSPKYLFRKEGQNVTLSCEQNLNHDAMYWYRQDPGQGLRLIYYSQIVNDFQKGDIAEGYSVSREKKESFPLTVTSAQKNPTAFYLCASSIGGGYEQYFGPGTRLTVT.

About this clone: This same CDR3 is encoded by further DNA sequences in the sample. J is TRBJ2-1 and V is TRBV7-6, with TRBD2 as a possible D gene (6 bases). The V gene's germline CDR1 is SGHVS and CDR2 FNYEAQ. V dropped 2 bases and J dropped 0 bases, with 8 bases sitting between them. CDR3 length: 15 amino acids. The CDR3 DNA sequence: TGTGCCAGCAGCTTATTGCGGGGCTCCTACAATGAGCAGTTCTTC. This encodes CASSLLRGSYNEQFF.

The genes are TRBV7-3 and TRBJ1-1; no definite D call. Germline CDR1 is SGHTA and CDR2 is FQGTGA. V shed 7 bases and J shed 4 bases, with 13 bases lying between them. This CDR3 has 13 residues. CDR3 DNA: TGTGCCAGCAACTGGGGAGCTTTCACTGAAGCTTTCTTT. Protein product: CASNWGAFTEAFF.

The CDR3 coding sequence is TGCGCCAGCAGTCAGGGCAGGGTACTATTTCGCGAGCAGTACTTC. Residues: CASSQGRVLFREQYF. The V call is TRBV23-1, the J call TRBJ2-7, with D maybe TRBD1 (5 bases). TRBV23-1 is assigned to the ORF class and has an uncertain function. V shed 3 bases and J shed 6 bases, with 18 bases lying between them. The CDR3 consists of 15 residues.

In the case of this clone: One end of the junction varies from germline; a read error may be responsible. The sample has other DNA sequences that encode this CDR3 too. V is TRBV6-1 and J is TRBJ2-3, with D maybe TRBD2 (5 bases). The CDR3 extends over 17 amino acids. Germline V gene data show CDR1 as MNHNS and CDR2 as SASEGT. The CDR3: CASSEANYRGSTDTQYF. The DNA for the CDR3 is TGTGCCAGCAGTGAAGCTAACTATAGAGGGAGCACAGATACGCAGTACTTT.

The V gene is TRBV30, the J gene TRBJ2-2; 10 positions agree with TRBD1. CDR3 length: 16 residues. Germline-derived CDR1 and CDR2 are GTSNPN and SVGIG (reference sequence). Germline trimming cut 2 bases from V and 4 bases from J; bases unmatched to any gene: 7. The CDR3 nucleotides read TGTGCCTGGAGTTCACGACAGGGGGCCCCCACCGGGGAGCTGTTTTTT. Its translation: CAWSSRQGAPTGELFF.

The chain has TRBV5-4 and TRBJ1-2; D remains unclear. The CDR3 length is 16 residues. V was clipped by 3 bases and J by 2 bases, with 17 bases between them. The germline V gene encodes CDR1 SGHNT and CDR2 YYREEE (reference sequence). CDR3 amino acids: CASSWPSTRRNYGYTF. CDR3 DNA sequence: TGTGCCAGCAGCTGGCCCTCGACACGGCGAAACTATGGCTACACCTTC.

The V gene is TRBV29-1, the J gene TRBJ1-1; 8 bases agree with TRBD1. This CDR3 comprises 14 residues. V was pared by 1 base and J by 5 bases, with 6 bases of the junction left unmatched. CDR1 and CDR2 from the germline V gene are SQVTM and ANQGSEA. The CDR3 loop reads CSVEGRQGATEAFF. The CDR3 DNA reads TGCAGCGTTGAAGGTAGGCAGGGGGCAACTGAAGCTTTCTTT.

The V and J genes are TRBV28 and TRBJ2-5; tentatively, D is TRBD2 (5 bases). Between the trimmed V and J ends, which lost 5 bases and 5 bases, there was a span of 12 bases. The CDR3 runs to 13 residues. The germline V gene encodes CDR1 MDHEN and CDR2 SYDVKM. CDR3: CASSGEWRETQYF. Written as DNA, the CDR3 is TGTGCCAGCAGTGGGGAGTGGAGGGAGACCCAGTACTTC.

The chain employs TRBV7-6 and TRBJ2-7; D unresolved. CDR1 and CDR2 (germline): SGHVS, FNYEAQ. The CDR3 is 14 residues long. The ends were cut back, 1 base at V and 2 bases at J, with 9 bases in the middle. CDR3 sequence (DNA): TGTGCCAGCAGCTTAGGGAGCGCAACCTACGAGCAGTACTTC. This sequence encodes CASSLGSATYEQYF. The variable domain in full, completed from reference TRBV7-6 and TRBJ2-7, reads GAGVSQSPRYKVTKRGQDVALRCDPISGHVSLYWYRQALGQGPEFLTYFNYEAQQDKSGLPNDRFSAERPEGSISTLTIQRTEQRDSAMYRCASSLGSATYEQYFGPGTRLTVT.

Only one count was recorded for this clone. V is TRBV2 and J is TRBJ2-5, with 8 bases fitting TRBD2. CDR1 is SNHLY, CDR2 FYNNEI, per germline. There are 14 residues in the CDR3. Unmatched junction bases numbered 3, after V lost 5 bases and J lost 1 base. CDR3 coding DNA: TGTGCCAGCAGTCCGGGGGGGCTCCAAGAGACCCAGTACTTC. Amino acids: CASSPGGLQETQYF.

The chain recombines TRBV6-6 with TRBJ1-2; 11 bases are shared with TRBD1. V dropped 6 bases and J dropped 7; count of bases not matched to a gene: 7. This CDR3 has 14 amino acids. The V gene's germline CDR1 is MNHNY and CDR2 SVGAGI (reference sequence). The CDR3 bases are TGTGCCAGCAGACAGGACAGGGGGCGCGGTGGCTACACCTTC. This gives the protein CASRQDRGRGGYTF.

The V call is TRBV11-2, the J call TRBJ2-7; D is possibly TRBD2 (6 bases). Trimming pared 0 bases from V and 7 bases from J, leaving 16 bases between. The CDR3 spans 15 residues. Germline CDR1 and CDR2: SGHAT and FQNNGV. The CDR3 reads CASSLENFGGVEQYF. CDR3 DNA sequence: TGTGCCAGCAGCTTAGAAAATTTCGGCGGGGTAGAGCAGTACTTC.

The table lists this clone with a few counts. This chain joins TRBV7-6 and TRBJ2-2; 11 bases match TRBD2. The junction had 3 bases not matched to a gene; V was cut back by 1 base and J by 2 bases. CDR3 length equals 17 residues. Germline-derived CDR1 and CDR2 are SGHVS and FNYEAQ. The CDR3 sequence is CASSLGTSGLNTGELFF. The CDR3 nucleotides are TGTGCCAGCAGCTTAGGGACTAGCGGGCTCAACACCGGGGAGCTGTTTTTT.